The rows below give T cell receptor beta chains drawn from one sample of a study of CD8 T cells in ankylosing spondylitis. Via MiXCR, TCRdb re-called the 5' RACE reads, giving one row per CDR3 protein. The data contain around 120,000 distinct CDR3 sequences, about a tenth of them singletons. Sequencing was done on a sample of blood, either unsorted or a sorted T cell fraction (not recorded which). These receptors came from a male donor with ankylosing spondylitis or in good health (not recorded which). Each CDR3 is given with its conserved first and last residue. D genes are given only for firm matches. Part of the rows lack a size; the others show once, few, many or a class for expanded clones.

TRBJ2-1,TRBD2,many,TRBV27,TGTGCCAGCAGTTTATCGCCTCTAGCGGGAGGTACCGATGAGCAGTTCTTC,CASSLSPLAGGTDEQFF
TRBJ2-5,TRBD2,NA,TRBV5-1,TGCGCCAGCAGCTTGGCGCTAGCGGGAGATGAGACCCAGTACTTC,CASSLALAGDETQYF
TRBJ2-7,TRBD2,NA,TRBV27,TGTGCCAGCAGCGGACTAGCGAACTACGAGCAGTACTTC,CASSGLANYEQYF
TRBJ1-5,NA,NA,TRBV7-2,TGTGCCAGCAGCTTAATGGGAGGGCATAGCAATCAGCCCCAGCATTTT,CASSLMGGHSNQPQHF
TRBJ2-5,TRBD1,NA,TRBV5-1,TGCGCCAGCAGCTTGGGGGACAGGGGATTTCAAGAGACCCAGTACTTC,CASSLGDRGFQETQYF
TRBJ2-5,NA,many,TRBV10-3,TGTGCCATCAGTGAGTCAGGCCAGAACCAAGAGACCCAGTACTTC,CAISESGQNQETQYF
TRBJ2-7,TRBD2,many,TRBV7-8,TGTGCCAGCAGCTCCAATCTCGGACTAGCCGTCTACGAGCAGTACTTC,CASSSNLGLAVYEQYF
TRBJ2-7,NA,many,TRBV7-9,TGTGCCAGCAGCTTACAGGGAAACTCCTACGAGCAGTACTTC,CASSLQGNSYEQYF
TRBJ1-1,NA,many,TRBV5-1,TGCGCCAGCAGGGCACCAGGGTTCAGGGACACTGAAGCTTTCTTT,CASRAPGFRDTEAFF
TRBJ2-5,NA,NA,TRBV20-1,TGCAGTGCTAGAGATCAGGACAGATGGTGGGTCGGGACCCAGTACTTC,CSARDQDRWWVGTQYF
TRBJ2-2,NA,NA,TRBV5-5,TGTGCCAGCAGCTTTAGTATGTCCGGGGAGCTGTTTTTT,CASSFSMSGELFF
TRBJ2-7,TRBD1,many,TRBV20-1,TGCAGTTCGACAGGGGAGTACGAGCAGTACTTC,CSSTGEYEQYF
TRBJ2-6,NA,few,TRBV7-2,TGTGCCAGCAGCCTCAGGAGCTCTGGGGCCAACGTCCTGACTTTC,CASSLRSSGANVLTF
TRBJ2-7,TRBD1,many,TRBV7-9,TGTGCCAGCAGCTTACAGGGGGTAATCTACGAGCAGTACTTC,CASSLQGVIYEQYF
TRBJ2-5,TRBD2,few,TRBV20-1,TGCAGTGCTCAGGGCGGGAGGTTTCAAGAGACCCAGTACTTC,CSAQGGRFQETQYF
TRBJ2-7,NA,many,TRBV20-1,TGCAGTGCTAGCCAGACAGTCTACGAGCAGTACTTC,CSASQTVYEQYF
TRBJ2-7,TRBD1,many,TRBV12-3/TRBV12-4,TGTGCCAGCAGCTCACGGAACCTGGGACAGGGGGAATACGAGCAGTACTTC,CASSSRNLGQGEYEQYF
TRBJ2-5,NA,many,TRBV20-1,TGCAGTGCTAGCGCAGCAGGGGTCCGGGAGACCCAGTACTTC,CSASAAGVRETQYF
TRBJ2-7,TRBD2,many,TRBV7-8,TGTGCCAGCACCTCAGCGGGAGTCGTCGAGCAGTACTTC,CASTSAGVVEQYF
TRBJ2-1,NA,NA,TRBV18,TGTGCCAGCTCACCGCGGGGGCTGGACTCCTACAATGAGCAGTTCTTC,CASSPRGLDSYNEQFF
TRBJ2-7,NA,many,TRBV20-1,TGCAGTGCTAGAGATCCCAGGGGTAGCGAGCAGTACTTC,CSARDPRGSEQYF
TRBJ2-3,TRBD2,few,TRBV9,TGTGCCAGCAGCCCCCGAGGCAGTAGCGGGATTACCACAGATACGCAGTATTTT,CASSPRGSSGITTDTQYF
TRBJ2-7,NA,few,TRBV5-1,TGCGCCAGCAGCTTGGGCATTGGGGGGATATACGAGCAGTACTTC,CASSLGIGGIYEQYF
TRBJ2-4,TRBD2,many,TRBV11-2,TGTGCCAGCAGCTTAGGAGCGGGAGGGCCCAGGGCCAAAAACATTCAGTACTTC,CASSLGAGGPRAKNIQYF
TRBJ1-3,NA,many,TRBV29-1,TGCAGCGTAGTTGGACGGGGGGCAACTGGAAACACCATATATTTT,CSVVGRGATGNTIYF
TRBJ2-7,NA,NA,TRBV4-2,TGTGCCAGCAGCCAAGATGGATGGGGGTTCCCGACCTACGAGCAGTACTTC,CASSQDGWGFPTYEQYF
TRBJ2-3,TRBD2,many,TRBV6-1,TGTGCCAGCAGTAGCCACAGCGGGAGGTTTTTGGATACGCAGTATTTT,CASSSHSGRFLDTQYF
TRBJ2-4,NA,many,TRBV14,TGTGCCAGCAGCCAAGTATCAGGGAGCAAAAACATTCAGTACTTC,CASSQVSGSKNIQYF
TRBJ2-7,NA,few,TRBV6-2/TRBV6-3,TGTGCCAGCAGTTACCGACAGTCCTACGAGCAGTACTTC,CASSYRQSYEQYF
TRBJ2-7,NA,NA,TRBV20-1,TGCTGTGCCGCTAGTCATTTATTGGCCGGACAGACCTACGAGCAGTACTTC,CCAASHLLAGQTYEQYF
TRBJ2-2,NA,few,TRBV18,TGTGCCAGCTCACCAGGGATCGACCCACTTGGGACCGGGGAGCTGTTTTTT,CASSPGIDPLGTGELFF